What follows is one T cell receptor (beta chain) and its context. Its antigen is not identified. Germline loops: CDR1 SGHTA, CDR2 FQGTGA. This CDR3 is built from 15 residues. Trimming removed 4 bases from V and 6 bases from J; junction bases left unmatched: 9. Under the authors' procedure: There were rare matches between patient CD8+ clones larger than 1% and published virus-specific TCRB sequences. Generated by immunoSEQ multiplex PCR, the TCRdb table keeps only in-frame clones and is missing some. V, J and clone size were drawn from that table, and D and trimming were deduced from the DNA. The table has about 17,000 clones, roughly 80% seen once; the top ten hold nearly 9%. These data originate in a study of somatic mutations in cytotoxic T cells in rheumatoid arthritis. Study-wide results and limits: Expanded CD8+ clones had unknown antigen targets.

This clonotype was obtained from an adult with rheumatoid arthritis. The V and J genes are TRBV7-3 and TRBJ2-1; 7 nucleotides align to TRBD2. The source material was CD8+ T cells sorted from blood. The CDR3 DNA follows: TGTGCCAGCAGCTCTAGGACTAGTCCCTTCAATGAGCAGTTCTTC. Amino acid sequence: CASSSRTSPFNEQFF.